Listed here are 24 T cell receptor beta chains from one sample, sequenced in a study of molecular identifiers for immune sequencing clone quantification. TCRdb used MiXCR to reprocess the PCR reads, holding one entry per CDR3 protein. The data contain approximately 670,000 distinct CDR3 sequences, less than 20% of them seen just once; the ten biggest clones take up around 0.9%. Material: naive CD8+ T cells from blood, with Jurkat cell RNA spiked in. Specified subset: FACS-sorted CD8+CD4-CCR7+CD45RA+ naive T cells. The receptors come from a human donor in good health. Some libraries in this study had Jurkat cell RNA spiked in.

This clonotype showed up many times. The chain joins TRBV4-3 to TRBJ2-1; 10 nucleotides align to TRBD1. The CDR3 covers 17 residues. The trim removed 0 bases at V and 6 bases at J, leaving 8 bases unmatched. Germline lookup yields CDR1 LGHNA and CDR2 YSLEER. The CDR3 spells CASSQDLRTGGVNEQFF. The CDR3 coding sequence is TGCGCCAGCAGCCAAGACTTGCGGACAGGGGGGGTCAATGAGCAGTTCTTC.

In this sample, this clonotype turned up many times. J is TRBJ2-7 and V is TRBV13; tentative D call: TRBD2 (5 bases). The CDR3 covers 17 residues. Trimming stripped 3 bases from V and 0 bases from J, with 18 bases between. The germline V gene encodes CDR1 PRHDT and CDR2 FYEKMQ (reference sequence). CDR3 residues: CASSFSPPGGLSYEQYF. The CDR3 region has the DNA TGTGCCAGCAGCTTCTCCCCGCCCGGAGGACTCTCCTACGAGCAGTACTTC. Full variable domain (rest looked up from reference TRBV13 and TRBJ2-7): AAGVIQSPRHLIKEKRETATLKCYPIPRHDTVYWYQQGPGQDPQFLISFYEKMQSDKGSIPDRFSAQQFSDYHSELNMSSLELGDSALYFCASSFSPPGGLSYEQYFGPGTRLTVT.

This clonotype was picked up many times. The chain has TRBV29-1 and TRBJ1-1; no definite D call. The germline V and J ends were trimmed by 2 bases and 9 bases, with 19 bases remaining between them. Germline CDR1 reads SQVTM; CDR2 reads ANQGSEA. This CDR3 is 14 amino acids long. CDR3 nucleotides: TGCAGCGTTGAAATGTCCTTATCAACACTGAAAGCTTTCTTT. Translated, it gives CSVEMSLSTLKAFF.

This clonotype has at least ten counts. The gene calls are TRBV19 and TRBJ2-2; D unclear. Germline V lookup: CDR1 LNHDA, CDR2 SQIVND (reference sequence). The CDR3 runs to 13 residues. V lost 3 bases and J 1 base, leaving 3 bases between the germline ends. CDR3 protein: CASSMMNTGELFF. Here the CDR3 DNA reads TGTGCCAGTAGTATGATGAACACCGGGGAGCTGTTTTTT.

This clonotype was seen repeatedly, ten times or more. The rearrangement joins TRBV6-6 to TRBJ1-2; no reliable D call. Trimming shortened V by 7 bases and J by 5 bases, and 14 bases separated the two germline ends. CDR1 and CDR2 (germline): MNHNY, SVGAGI (reference sequence). The CDR3 consists of 13 residues. The CDR3 coding sequence is TGTGCCAGCAATGATGCCACCACGTATGGCTACACCTTC. Translated: CASNDATTYGYTF.

This clonotype was observed at least ten times. The rearrangement links TRBV11-2 to TRBJ2-7; 10 bases agree with TRBD2. CDR3 length: 14 residues. The trim removed 5 bases at V and 3 bases at J, leaving 4 bases unmatched. CDR1 and CDR2 (germline): SGHAT, FQNNGV. In DNA form, the CDR3 reads TGTGCCAGCAGCCCGGGACTAGCGATCTACGAGCAGTACTTC. Protein: CASSPGLAIYEQYF. The entire variable domain, with the rest obtained from reference TRBV11-2 and TRBJ2-7, is as follows: EAGVAQSPRYKIIEKRQSVAFWCNPISGHATLYWYQQILGQGPKLLIQFQNNGVVDDSQLPKDRFSAERLKGVDSTLKIQPAKLEDSAVYLCASSPGLAIYEQYFGPGTRLTVT.

The rearrangement links TRBV12-3 or TRBV12-4 to TRBJ2-1; 10 bases map to TRBD1. This CDR3 comprises 17 residues. The junction had 13 bases not matched to a gene; V was cut back by 4 bases and J by 7 bases. For the CDR3, the DNA is TGTGCCAGCAGTTCGACCTCGACAGGGGGCTTGGGGAATGAGCAGTTCTTC. The encoded protein is CASSSTSTGGLGNEQFF.

This clonotype has only one observation. Being one base from a much bigger clone, this may be a read error. Here the CDR3 reads CVSSLALRGRWEQYF. As DNA, the CDR3 is TGTGTCAGCAGCTTGGCCTTGAGGGGGCGCTGGGAGCAGTACTTC. The V and J genes are TRBV5-6 and TRBJ2-7, with 7 bases aligning to TRBD1. Germline assignment: CDR1 SGHDT and CDR2 YYEEEE. The CDR3 has 15 residues.

This clonotype was seen more than once but under ten times. Here the CDR3 reads CASSSGGQGGYTGELFF. The CDR3 region has the DNA TGTGCCAGCAGTTCCGGGGGACAGGGAGGCTACACCGGGGAGCTGTTTTTT. The chain employs TRBV28 and TRBJ2-2; 9 nucleotides line up with TRBD1. V lost 4 bases to trimming and J lost 3 bases; unmatched junction nucleotides: 9. This CDR3 has 17 residues. Germline values: CDR1 MDHEN, CDR2 SYDVKM.

As to this clonotype: Since a much larger clone is just one base distant, this may be a read error. The chain links TRBV28 to TRBJ2-1; 9 nucleotides match TRBD1. The CDR3 spans 16 residues. Looked up from germline, CDR1 is MDHEN and CDR2 is SYDVKM. CDR3 region: CASSLYRDRVYNEQLF. The CDR3 coding sequence is TGTGCCAGCAGTTTATATAGGGACAGGGTCTACAATGAGCAGCTCTTC.

The J gene is TRBJ2-5, the V gene TRBV7-2; 7 bases are shared with TRBD2. Germline loops: CDR1 SGHTA, CDR2 FQGNSA. The CDR3 consists of 17 residues. The ends lost 1 base at V and 5 bases at J; junction bases unmatched: 13. The CDR3 region has the DNA TGTGCCAGCAGCTTAGGGCTAGCGGAGGGGACCCTCGAGACCCAGTACTTC. Translation gives CASSLGLAEGTLETQYF.

The table lists this clonotype with many counts. The chain recombines TRBV7-9 with TRBJ2-7, with D perhaps TRBD1 (6 bases). Trimming cost V 5 bases and J 1 base, with 21 bases left between them. This CDR3 is 17 amino acids long. From germline, CDR1 is SEHNR and CDR2 FQNEAQ (reference sequence). The DNA of the CDR3 is TGTGCCAGCAGCCCGATTAAAGGGGACATCAAATCCTACGAGCAGTACTTC. Residues: CASSPIKGDIKSYEQYF.

This clonotype was found many times. The chain uses TRBV6-6 and TRBJ2-7; TRBD1 might be the D (6 bases). Germline values: CDR1 MNHNY, CDR2 SVGAGI (reference sequence). The V end lost 2 bases, the J end lost 3 bases, and 8 bases lay between the germline ends. The CDR3 has 13 amino acids. The CDR3, as DNA: TGTGCCAGCAGTTACGGGACATTCTACGAGCAGTACTTC. Translating it yields CASSYGTFYEQYF.

CDR3 residues: CASSQGGSYQETQYF. CDR3 DNA: TGTGCCAGCAGCCAGGGAGGATCGTACCAAGAGACCCAGTACTTC. This rearrangement joins TRBV9 to TRBJ2-5; D possibly corresponds to TRBD2 (6 bases). CDR1 and CDR2 from the germline V gene are SGDLS and YYNGEE. CDR3 length: 15 amino acids. V was trimmed by 4 bases and J by 0 bases, leaving 13 bases between them.

This clonotype was seen many times. The gene calls are TRBV20-1 and TRBJ2-3, with a weak D call TRBD1 (5 bases). Trimming took off 1 base at V and 3 bases at J, with 14 bases between the two ends. Germline V gives CDR1 DFQATT, CDR2 SNEGSKA (reference sequence). The CDR3 loop spans 15 amino acids. The CDR3 bases are TGCAGTGCTAGAGCTAAAGACAGTTGGACAGATACGCAGTATTTT. It is translated as CSARAKDSWTDTQYF.

The table lists this clonotype with many counts. The rearrangement uses TRBV4-1 and TRBJ1-5, with D perhaps matching TRBD1 (5 bases). The length of the CDR3 is 14 residues. The V gene's germline CDR1 is MGHRA and CDR2 YSYEKL. With 2 bases removed from V and 4 bases from J, the gap between germline ends came to 9 bases. This CDR3 reads CASSQQGGNQPQHF. For the CDR3, the DNA is TGCGCCAGCAGCCAACAGGGAGGTAATCAGCCCCAGCATTTT.

Note on this clonotype: A much larger clone differs by one base, so this may be a read error. The chain links TRBV7-8 to TRBJ1-4; 11 nucleotides agree with TRBD1. CDR3 size: 14 residues. Germline-derived CDR1 and CDR2 are SGHVS and FQNEAQ. The CDR3: CAGSPPDRGLKLFF. DNA of the CDR3: TGTGCCGGCAGCCCGCCGGACAGGGGGCTGAAACTGTTTTTT.

This clonotype occurred many times. The chain combines TRBV21-1 with TRBJ1-1; the table's D gene call, TRBD1, was not cross checked with the DNA. TRBV21-1 is deemed a pseudogene. The CDR3 is 15 residues long. CDR3 nucleotide sequence: TGTGCCAGCAGCAACAGGGACAATTTGAACACTGAAGCTTTCTTT. It translates to CASSNRDNLNTEAFF.

This clonotype occurred many times. The chain employs TRBV7-9 and TRBJ1-1; 8 nucleotides match TRBD1. J lost 1 base, V lost 5 bases, and 6 bases had no gene match. CDR1 is SEHNR, CDR2 FQNEAQ, per germline (reference sequence). The CDR3 sequence is 15 residues long. CDR3 nucleotides: TGTGCCAGCAGCCCCTGGACAGGGCCGAACACTGAAGCTTTCTTT. Encoded protein: CASSPWTGPNTEAFF.

This clonotype was observed many times. The chain is built from TRBV27 and TRBJ1-5; TRBD1 matches at 8 bases. Per the germline V gene, CDR1 is MNHEY and CDR2 is SMNVEV (reference sequence). There are 13 residues in the CDR3. Losses at the gene ends were 10 bases for V and 6 bases for J; bases not matched to a gene: 8. The CDR3 nucleotides read TGTGCCACCCCCCCCAGGGGGCTTCAGCCCCAGCATTTT. Translated, it gives CATPPRGLQPQHF.

This clonotype came up a few times. This clone may be a read error of a much larger clone one base away. The chain employs TRBV7-8 and TRBJ2-5, with TRBD2 matching 8 bases. CDR3 size: 15 residues. Germline loops: CDR1 SGHVS, CDR2 FQNEAQ. V lost 7 bases and J lost 5; bases outside the gene matches: 12. The CDR3 spells CASTVPPAGGETQYF. DNA for the CDR3: TGTGCCAGCACCGTCCCTCCGGCGGGGGGTGAGACCCAGTACTTC. Looking up the rest from reference TRBV7-8 and TRBJ2-5 gives the full variable domain: GAGVSQSPRYKVAKRGQDVALRCDPISGHVSLFWYQQALGQGPEFLTYFQNEAQLDKSGLPSDRFFAERPEGSVSTLKIQRTQQEDSAVYLCASTVPPAGGETQYFGPGTRLLVL.

As to this clonotype: A read error is possible here, since a much larger clone lies one base away. Here the CDR3 reads CASSLRGGFGDTIYF. In DNA, the CDR3 is TGTGCCAGCAGTTTACGTGGAGGCTTCGGAGACACCATATATTTT. The genes are TRBV28 and TRBJ1-3, with no clear D. Germline CDR1 reads MDHEN; CDR2 reads SYDVKM. This CDR3 comprises 15 residues. The V and J ends lost 2 bases and 8 bases respectively, with 16 bases between them.

The rearrangement links TRBV12-3 or TRBV12-4 to TRBJ1-5; tentatively, D is TRBD1 (6 bases). V was cut by 5 bases and J by 6 bases, with 17 bases left in between. CDR3 length equals 15 residues. CDR3 amino acids: CASSVGGVGSQPQHF. In nucleotides, the CDR3 is TGTGCCAGCAGTGTAGGGGGGGTTGGCAGTCAGCCCCAGCATTTT.

Details on this clonotype: Its ends do not fully match the called genes, so a read error is possible. The chain recombines TRBV11-2 with TRBJ1-2; 8 nucleotides match TRBD1. This CDR3 has 16 residues. In germline, CDR1 is SGHAT, CDR2 FQNNGV. The DNA for the CDR3 is TGTGCCAGCAGCTTAGGGACAGGGAAGAGGTACGATGGCTACATCTTC. Protein product: CASSLGTGKRYDGYIF.